This T cell receptor beta chain was obtained from a study of post-analysis software for immune sequencing data. CDR3 length: 14 amino acids. Trimming cost V 3 bases and J 2 bases, with 11 bases left between them. Turning to this clonotype: Its target is not known.

Presence of unique molecular identifiers characterized the TCR beta cDNA libraries. There were roughly 0.95 to 10 million T cells, and about half a million cDNA molecules came from them. Each CDR3 protein gets one entry after TCRdb re-called the PCR reads with MiXCR. This table holds under 900,000 distinct CDR3 sequences, approximately 57% found once. Whole-study findings and limits: The study found TRBV5-6, TRBV5-1 and TRBV20-1 among about 5 TRBV segments more frequent in patients than controls. The authors found that F measure strongly co-clustered same-batch samples.

The sequencing sample was made of blood. This receptor was identified in a girl aged 10-17 years with multiple sclerosis. This chain connects TRBV12-3 or TRBV12-4 to TRBJ2-7, with D perhaps matching TRBD1 (5 bases). The CDR3 here is CASSFGRAPYEQYF. CDR3 sequence (DNA): TGTGCCAGCAGTTTTGGCAGGGCCCCCTACGAGCAGTACTTC.